Below are 23 T cell receptor beta chains sequenced from a single sample in a study of blood T cells in healthy people across ages (dated by TCRdb to about 2015). The method behind the library was 5' RACE. TCRdb shows the sequencer as Illumina HiSeq 2500. A second PCR of 7 to 11 cycles was performed with a sample-barcoded 5' primer and a J-beta primer mix. TCRdb took the public reads, trimmed them with fastp at Q25, ran MiXCR for clone calling and kept in-frame beta chains. Every CDR3 protein is listed once, alongside the most common genes and DNA of its rows. For this sample there are 780,000 or so distinct CDR3 sequences; around 25% appear just once. Under 4.5% of the sample is taken by the ten largest. The same data also contributed to another study, on T cells of mothers and their children.

The sequencing input was blood. The origin of the receptors is a boy between 10 and 17 years old in good health.

The chain links TRBV19 to TRBJ1-1, with a weak D call TRBD1 (5 bases). The CDR3 consists of 12 residues. The germline gives CDR1 LNHDA, CDR2 SQIVND (reference sequence). V lost 7 bases and J lost 7, with 13 bases in between. In nucleotides, the CDR3 is TGTGCCAGTACCTCATGGGGGTTTGAAGCTTTCTTT. This encodes CASTSWGFEAFF.

This clonotype was found many times. J is TRBJ2-2 and V is TRBV12-3 or TRBV12-4, with a weak D call TRBD1 (5 bases). Deletions cut 1 base from V and 1 base from J, with 7 bases between. The CDR3 runs 15 residues. CDR3 in amino acids: CASSLGDRNTGELFF. In nucleotides, the CDR3 is TGTGCCAGCAGTTTAGGAGACAGGAACACCGGGGAGCTGTTTTTT.

This clonotype was seen a few times. The rearrangement joins TRBV20-1 to TRBJ2-1, with TRBD1 matching 9 bases. The CDR3 runs 15 residues. The trim removed 5 bases at V and 6 bases at J, leaving 11 bases unmatched. Germline V lookup: CDR1 DFQATT, CDR2 SNEGSKA (reference sequence). Here the CDR3 reads CSAGWTGVGSNEQFF. Here the CDR3 DNA reads TGCAGTGCTGGTTGGACAGGGGTTGGATCCAATGAGCAGTTCTTC.

CDR3 DNA: TGTGCCAGCAGTTCCCGGGGGGGAGAACTCCAAGAGACCCAGTACTTC. Protein product: CASSSRGGELQETQYF. This rearrangement joins TRBV28 to TRBJ2-5, with 8 positions matching TRBD2. The germline V gene has CDR1 MDHEN and CDR2 SYDVKM. The V segment lost 4 bases and the J segment 1 base; nucleotides outside the gene matches: 8. The CDR3 has 16 amino acids.

The sample holds one count of this clonotype. A much bigger clone sits one base away, suggesting this may be a read error. The V call is TRBV12-3 or TRBV12-4, the J call TRBJ2-1; no clear D. CDR3 size: 11 residues. Trimming pared 7 bases from V and 4 bases from J, leaving 5 bases between. CDR3: CASTEYNEQFF. CDR3 nucleotide sequence: TGTGCCAGCACGGAATACAATGAGCAGTTCTTC.

The V gene is TRBV7-2, the J gene TRBJ1-1; D unresolved. Germline V gene data show CDR1 as SGHTA and CDR2 as FQGNSA. CDR3 length: 15 amino acids. V was cut by 5 bases and J by 0 bases, with 13 bases left in between. The CDR3, as DNA: TGTGCCAGCAGCACCCGGACTGTCTTGAACACTGAAGCTTTCTTT. Amino acids: CASSTRTVLNTEAFF.

This rearrangement joins TRBV12-3 or TRBV12-4 to TRBJ1-2, with a weak D call TRBD1 (5 bases). There are 15 residues in the CDR3. Trimming pared 3 bases from V and 7 bases from J, leaving 18 bases between. The CDR3 DNA reads TGTGCCAGCAGTTTGACCGGGACGCCCAAGGGTGGCTACACCTTC. Translated, it gives CASSLTGTPKGGYTF.

This clonotype was detected only a few times. The rearrangement links TRBV7-9 to TRBJ2-7; D perhaps matches TRBD2 (5 bases). The CDR3 loop spans 13 amino acids. In germline, CDR1 is SEHNR, CDR2 FQNEAQ (reference sequence). Trimming took off 3 bases at V and 7 bases at J, with 13 bases between the two ends. CDR3 DNA: TGTGCCAGCAGCTTCCCCAGTCGAGGGGAGCAGTACTTC. Protein sequence: CASSFPSRGEQYF. Looking up the rest from reference TRBV7-9 and TRBJ2-7 gives the full variable domain: DTGVSQNPRHKITKRGQNVTFRCDPISEHNRLYWYRQTLGQGPEFLTYFQNEAQLEKSRLLSDRFSAERPKGSFSTLEIQRTEQGDSAMYLCASSFPSRGEQYFGPGTRLTVT.

This clonotype was recorded a few times. The chain has TRBV7-4 and TRBJ2-6, with D uncertain. Germline V CDR1 and CDR2: SGHVT, SQSDAQ. The CDR3 is 15 amino acids. Between the trimmed V and J ends, which lost 0 bases and 0 bases, there was a span of 3 bases. CDR3 residues: CASSLAVSGANVLTF. The CDR3 DNA reads as TGTGCCAGCAGCTTAGCGGTCTCTGGGGCCAACGTCCTGACTTTC.

This clonotype turned up a few times. The V call is TRBV7-3, the J call TRBJ2-1; 11 nucleotides align to TRBD2. The CDR3 is 14 residues long. V gave up 5 bases and J gave up 5 bases; unmatched junction bases: 2. Germline CDR1 and CDR2: SGHTA and FQGTGA. For the CDR3, the DNA is TGTGCCAGCAGCGCTAGCGGGGGGAACAATGAGCAGTTCTTC. Its protein is CASSASGGNNEQFF.

This clonotype was seen a few times. The chain carries TRBV27 and TRBJ2-5; D remains ambiguous. The J call is uncertain, as TRBJ2-7 better fits the DNA end. The CDR3 runs 16 residues. Germline CDR1 reads MNHEY; CDR2 reads SMNVEV (reference sequence). This chain's CDR3 is CASSARSVLLSYEQYF. For the CDR3, the DNA is TGTGCCAGCAGTGCCAGATCGGTTCTTTTGTCCTACGAGCAGTACTTC.

This clonotype was observed a few times. The chain uses TRBV21-1 and TRBJ2-3. TRBV21-1 is marked as a pseudogene. CDR3 length equals 12 residues. The CDR3 sequence is CASSKETDTQYF. In nucleotides, the CDR3 is TGTGCCAGCAGCAAAGAAACAGATACGCAGTATTTT.

The genes are TRBV12-3 or TRBV12-4 and TRBJ2-2, with 9 positions matching TRBD1. V shed 4 bases, J shed 5 bases, and the junction held 5 bases outside the gene matches. The CDR3 spans 15 residues. The CDR3 region has the DNA TGTGCCAGCAGTTCAACAGGGGGCGGAACCGGGGAGCTGTTTTTT. Amino acids: CASSSTGGGTGELFF.

This clonotype was detected only a few times. The chain is built from TRBV11-2 and TRBJ2-1; D is uncertain. V gave up 0 bases and J gave up 8 bases, with 5 bases separating them. This CDR3 is built from 12 residues. Germline loops: CDR1 SGHAT, CDR2 FQNNGV. This chain's CDR3 is CASSLDIHEQFF. The CDR3 coding sequence is TGTGCCAGCAGCTTAGACATCCATGAGCAGTTCTTC.

This CDR3 is CATSDATDTQYF. CDR3 nucleotides: TGTGCCACCAGTGATGCTACAGATACGCAGTATTTT. The rearrangement uses TRBV24-1 and TRBJ2-3; D gene uncertain. The V end lost 3 bases, the J end lost 3 bases, and 3 bases lay between the germline ends. Germline CDR1 is KGHDR and CDR2 is SFDVKD. This CDR3 spans 12 amino acids.

This clonotype was seen a few times. The J gene is TRBJ2-1, the V gene TRBV7-3, with 7 bases fitting TRBD1. After removal of 4 bases from V and 4 bases from J, the junction contained 7 bases not matched to a gene. CDR3 length: 15 residues. Per germline, CDR1 SGHTA and CDR2 FQGTGA. The CDR3 DNA reads TGTGCCAGCAGCTACGACAGGGCTCCTTACAATGAGCAGTTCTTC. This sequence encodes CASSYDRAPYNEQFF.

The CDR3 protein is CASSLVPPGTQSGTSKNIQYF. The CDR3 nucleotides read TGTGCCAGCAGCTTAGTCCCGCCGGGGACTCAATCGGGGACTTCCAAAAACATTCAGTACTTC. The J gene is TRBJ2-4, the V gene TRBV7-8; the D gene is possibly TRBD2 (6 bases). This CDR3 region has 21 residues. Trimming shortened V by 1 base and J by 2 bases, and 27 bases separated the two germline ends. CDR1 and CDR2 from the germline V gene are SGHVS and FQNEAQ.

The gene calls are TRBV18 and TRBJ2-1, with a possible D match to TRBD2 (5 bases). Trimming left V 4 bases short and J 3 bases short, with 19 bases between. The germline gives CDR1 KGHSH, CDR2 LQKENI. CDR3 length equals 17 residues. The CDR3 coding sequence is TGTGCCAGCTCACTACAGCACTTACGGGAAGACTACAATGAGCAGTTCTTC. This codes for CASSLQHLREDYNEQFF.

The chain combines TRBV7-8 with TRBJ2-5, with 12 bases identical to TRBD2. The J call may be mistaken, given a closer DNA end match to TRBJ2-1. This CDR3 contains 19 residues. Germline V CDR1 and CDR2: SGHVS, FQNEAQ. The CDR3 DNA sequence: TGTGCCAGCAGCTTACCCAGGACTAGCGGGAAGCGAGGGGGGCTGGAGCAGTTCTTC. Protein product: CASSLPRTSGKRGGLEQFF.

The chain carries TRBV7-9 and TRBJ1-2, with D uncertain. CDR1 is SEHNR and CDR2 is FQNEAQ in the germline V gene (reference sequence). This CDR3 is built from 14 residues. The V end was cut by 3 bases, the J end by 6 bases, with 14 bases between. The CDR3 here is CASSFVMGADGYTF. CDR3 sequence (DNA): TGTGCCAGCAGCTTTGTCATGGGTGCGGATGGCTACACCTTC.

There are a few counts of this clonotype. J is TRBJ2-1 and V is TRBV7-9; D is unresolved. The CDR3 length is 15 residues. Deletions cut 4 bases from V and 3 bases from J, with 13 bases between. Germline loops: CDR1 SEHNR, CDR2 FQNEAQ (reference sequence). CDR3 in amino acids: CASSSDLRNYNEQFF. The DNA of the CDR3 is TGTGCCAGCAGCTCCGACTTAAGGAACTACAATGAGCAGTTCTTC.

V gene TRBV7-2 combines with J gene TRBJ2-5, with a possible D match to TRBD2 (5 bases). The DNA matches TRBJ2-7 better at its end, which makes the J call doubtful. This CDR3 has 14 amino acids. Germline assignment: CDR1 SGHTA and CDR2 FQGNSA. The CDR3 DNA reads TGTGCCAGCAGCCGTCGGGGAGATGCCTACGAGCAGTACTTC. This encodes CASSRRGDAYEQYF.

The V and J genes are TRBV11-2 and TRBJ2-3; D uncertain. This CDR3 is 15 amino acids long. Trimming left V 4 bases short and J 0 bases short, with 11 bases between. Germline V gene lookup returns CDR1 SGHAT and CDR2 FQNNGV. Written as DNA, the CDR3 is TGTGCCAGCAGCTGGGTCCCCTTAAGCACAGATACGCAGTATTTT. Translation gives CASSWVPLSTDTQYF.